These T cell receptor beta chains were read from a single sample in a study of blood T cell repertoires in COVID-19. Assay: immunoSEQ multiplex PCR; the TCRdb copy retains only in-frame clones and omits some. The sample holds about 180,000 clones; 80% to 90% are singletons and the top ten take around 9%. The sample consisted of peripheral blood. The origin of the receptors is a man between 45 and 60 years old with active or convalescent COVID-19. Both conserved end residues are part of each CDR3. Each record gives: clone size, CDR3 length, J gene, V gene, D gene, CDR3 DNA, CDR3 protein. The D gene is left open where the match is weak. Some rows have no size entry. The others give once, few or many, or a class for an expanded clone.

size: -
length: 14
J: TRBJ2-1
V: TRBV15
D: TRBD2
DNA: TGTGCCACCACCCTAGCGGGGGGGTTATTTGAGCAGTTCTTC
CDR3: CATTLAGGLFEQFF

size: -
length: 15
J: TRBJ2-3
V: TRBV7-3
D: TRBD2
DNA: TGTGCTACTAGGGGCGGGAGCTCTCCCACAGATACGCAGTATTTT
CDR3: CATRGGSSPTDTQYF

size: -
length: 16
J: TRBJ1-1
V: TRBV18
D: TRBD1
DNA: TGTGCCAGCTCCATACAGGGGGTTGTGGTGAACACTGAAGCTTTCTTT
CDR3: CASSIQGVVVNTEAFF

size: -
length: 16
J: TRBJ2-3
V: TRBV4-1
D: TRBD2
DNA: TGCGCCAGCAGCCAACCACTAGCGGGAGCAGCAGATACGCAGTATTTT
CDR3: CASSQPLAGAADTQYF

size: -
length: 15
J: TRBJ2-3
V: TRBV18
D: -
DNA: TGTGCCAGCTCACCAGCACAGGGTGGAACAGATACGCAGTATTTT
CDR3: CASSPAQGGTDTQYF

size: -
length: 15
J: TRBJ2-3
V: TRBV6-5
D: -
DNA: TGTGCCAGCAGCTACGCTGGGGTCGAGGGAGATACGCAGTATTTT
CDR3: CASSYAGVEGDTQYF

size: -
length: 14
J: TRBJ1-5
V: TRBV4-1
D: -
DNA: TGCGCCAGCAGCCAAGAAAACGGGGGTCAGCCCCAGCATTTT
CDR3: CASSQENGGQPQHF

size: -
length: 16
J: TRBJ2-5
V: TRBV7-6
D: -
DNA: TGTGCCAGCAGCTTACAAGGCGGGACCGTTCAAGAGACCCAGTACTTC
CDR3: CASSLQGGTVQETQYF

size: -
length: 14
J: TRBJ2-1
V: TRBV3-1/TRBV3-2
D: TRBD2
DNA: TGTGCCAGCAGCCAGCGGGAGAGGTACAATGAGCAGTTCTTC
CDR3: CASSQRERYNEQFF

size: -
length: 15
J: TRBJ1-1
V: TRBV29-1
D: -
DNA: TGCAGCGTTGGTGGACACATCAACTCTAACACTGAAGCTTTCTTT
CDR3: CSVGGHINSNTEAFF

size: -
length: 13
J: TRBJ2-5
V: TRBV6-6
D: TRBD2
DNA: TGTGCCAGCATAGCGGGGAACCAAGAGACCCAGTACTTC
CDR3: CASIAGNQETQYF

size: -
length: 15
J: TRBJ2-1
V: TRBV11-2
D: -
DNA: TGTGCCAGCAGCTTTGGGACTGACTCCTACAATGAGCAGTTCTTC
CDR3: CASSFGTDSYNEQFF

size: -
length: 15
J: TRBJ1-6
V: TRBV27
D: TRBD1
DNA: TGTGCCAGCAGTTCAGGACAGGGACCAAATTCACCCCTCCACTTT
CDR3: CASSSGQGPNSPLHF

size: few
length: 14
J: TRBJ2-7
V: TRBV27
D: -
DNA: TGTGCCAGCAGTTTCGATCGGTCCATCCACGAGCAGTACTTC
CDR3: CASSFDRSIHEQYF

size: -
length: 16
J: TRBJ2-2
V: TRBV27
D: TRBD2
DNA: TGTGCCAGCAGTTCTCTAGCGGAAACGAACACCGGGGAGCTGTTTTTT
CDR3: CASSSLAETNTGELFF

size: -
length: 15
J: TRBJ1-2
V: TRBV6-5
D: TRBD1
DNA: TGTGCCAGCAGTTACTCGAGGGACAGGGTAGATGGCTACACCTTC
CDR3: CASSYSRDRVDGYTF

size: -
length: 15
J: TRBJ2-1
V: TRBV18
D: -
DNA: TGTGCCAGCTCACCGAGGGAGGTCTCCTACAATGAGCAGTTCTTC
CDR3: CASSPREVSYNEQFF

size: -
length: 12
J: TRBJ1-2
V: TRBV3-1/TRBV3-2
D: -
DNA: TGTGCCAGCAGCCACAGGGTTTATGGCTACACCTTC
CDR3: CASSHRVYGYTF

size: few
length: 16
J: TRBJ2-2
V: TRBV11-2
D: TRBD2
DNA: TGTGCCAGCAGCCTTCGAGTTAGCGGGGACACCGGGGAGCTGTTTTTT
CDR3: CASSLRVSGDTGELFF

size: -
length: 14
J: TRBJ1-6
V: TRBV6-5
D: TRBD1
DNA: TGTGCCAGCACCGGAGCAGGGGGAAACTCACCCCTCCACTTT
CDR3: CASTGAGGNSPLHF

size: once
length: 15
J: TRBJ2-6
V: TRBV19
D: TRBD1
DNA: TGTGCCAGTAGCAGAGACAGGGTTGGGGCCAACGTCCTGACTTTC
CDR3: CASSRDRVGANVLTF

size: once
length: 15
J: TRBJ1-2
V: TRBV7-2
D: -
DNA: TGTGCCAGCAGCTTAGCCCGCGGAGAGAACTATGGCTACACCTTC
CDR3: CASSLARGENYGYTF

size: -
length: 15
J: TRBJ2-7
V: TRBV5-1
D: TRBD2
DNA: TGCGCCAGCAGCTCGCTCGCGGGGGGCTCCTACGAGCAGTACTTC
CDR3: CASSSLAGGSYEQYF

size: -
length: 15
J: TRBJ1-6
V: TRBV30
D: -
DNA: TGTGCCTGGAGTGTAGGGGGTTTACAGAGTTCACCCCTCCACTTT
CDR3: CAWSVGGLQSSPLHF